Below are 17 T cell receptor beta chains sequenced from a single sample in a study of blood T cell repertoires in COVID-19. The table came from immunoSEQ multiplex PCR; TCRdb's copy has only in-frame clones and leaves some out. The sample records 220,000 or so clones, around 85% being singletons. The sample was PBMCs or T cells enriched from blood (not recorded which). Receptor source: a woman between 35 and 50 years old with acute COVID-19.

V and J are TRBV28 and TRBJ2-6; 7 bases map to TRBD2. In germline, CDR1 is MDHEN, CDR2 SYDVKM. This CDR3 has 16 amino acids. V gave up 3 bases and J gave up 2 bases; unmatched junction bases: 4. CDR3 loop: CASSFKRGPGANVLTF. The CDR3 DNA reads TGTGCCAGCAGTTTCAAGCGGGGACCTGGGGCCAACGTCCTGACTTTC.

The genes are TRBV28 and TRBJ2-4, with 8 bases fitting TRBD2. Germline V gene data show CDR1 as MDHEN and CDR2 as SYDVKM. J lost 7 bases, V lost 2 bases, and 10 bases had no gene match. This CDR3 spans 16 amino acids. CDR3 DNA: TGTGCCAGCAGTTTAGGGGGGGGACTAGGGGCGAACATTCAGTACTTC. Its protein is CASSLGGGLGANIQYF.

This sequence joins TRBV11-2 and TRBJ1-2; D may be TRBD1 (6 bases). CDR3 length equals 15 residues. The germline gives CDR1 SGHAT, CDR2 FQNNGV. The V and J ends lost 5 bases and 6 bases respectively, with 19 bases between them. As DNA, the CDR3 is TGTGCCAGCAGCCCCAGGGGTTTTGAATTAGATGGCTACACCTTC. Residues: CASSPRGFELDGYTF.

The chain couples TRBV5-4 to TRBJ1-2, with 8 bases lining up with TRBD1. In germline, CDR1 is SGHNT, CDR2 YYREEE (reference sequence). CDR3 size: 15 residues. Losses at the gene ends were 3 bases for V and 1 base for J; bases not matched to a gene: 5. CDR3 in DNA: TGTGCCAGCAGCTCTCGGACAGGGTTTAACTATGGCTACACCTTC. Its translation: CASSSRTGFNYGYTF.

The rearrangement uses TRBV11-2 and TRBJ2-3; possibly TRBD2 for D (5 bases). The CDR3 sequence is 14 residues long. The V gene lost 5 bases and the J gene lost 3 bases, with 12 bases spanning the gap. Germline CDR1 reads SGHAT; CDR2 reads FQNNGV. In nucleotides, the CDR3 is TGTGCCAGCAGCCAAGAAGGACTTACAGATACGCAGTATTTT. It is translated as CASSQEGLTDTQYF.

The chain joins TRBV14 to TRBJ1-3; D unclear. Between the trimmed V and J ends, which lost 5 bases and 0 bases, there was a span of 5 bases. This CDR3 has 13 residues. The germline V gene has CDR1 SGHDN and CDR2 FVKESK. CDR3 DNA sequence: TGTGCCAGCAGCATAAACTCTGGAAACACCATATATTTT. It encodes CASSINSGNTIYF.

The V and J genes are TRBV10-3 and TRBJ1-5, with D maybe TRBD1 (5 bases). The V end lost 10 bases, the J end lost 2 bases, and 9 bases lay between the germline ends. CDR3 length equals 12 residues. In germline, CDR1 is ENHRY, CDR2 SYGVKD. CDR3 loop: CASGDGNQPQHF. The CDR3 DNA follows: TGTGCCAGCGGGGACGGCAATCAGCCCCAGCATTTT.

The J gene is TRBJ1-6, the V gene TRBV2; D is unclear. This CDR3 is built from 13 residues. Germline-derived CDR1 and CDR2 are SNHLY and FYNNEI. V gave up 2 bases and J gave up 7 bases, with 6 bases separating them. For the CDR3, the DNA is TGTGCCAGCAGTGAATACCTAAATTCACCCCTCCACTTT. It encodes CASSEYLNSPLHF.

This sequence joins TRBV5-1 and TRBJ2-1; the D gene is possibly TRBD2 (6 bases). Germline V gives CDR1 SGHRS, CDR2 YFSETQ. This CDR3 has 14 amino acids. V was shortened by 5 bases and J by 3 bases, with 12 bases between the two germline ends. CDR3 loop: CASSSGQRYNEQFF. In DNA form, the CDR3 reads TGCGCCAGCAGTAGCGGACAACGCTACAATGAGCAGTTCTTC. Supplemented by reference TRBV5-1 and TRBJ2-1, the full variable domain reads KAGVTQTPRYLIKTRGQQVTLSCSPISGHRSVSWYQQTPGQGLQFLFEYFSETQRNKGNFPGRFSGRQFSNSRSEMNVSTLELGDSALYLCASSSGQRYNEQFFGPGTRLTVL.

V usage is TRBV10-3 and J usage is TRBJ1-2; D is uncertain. This CDR3 has 14 residues. Trimming removed 0 bases at V and 6 bases at J, with 11 bases between. Per the germline V gene, CDR1 is ENHRY and CDR2 is SYGVKD. The CDR3 reads CAISESGSSDGYTF. For the CDR3, the DNA is TGTGCCATCAGTGAGTCGGGGAGTAGTGATGGCTACACCTTC.

The genes are TRBV30 and TRBJ1-3; possible D gene TRBD1, 5 bases. V was pared by 0 bases and J by 3 bases, with 9 bases between. The germline V gene encodes CDR1 GTSNPN and CDR2 SVGIG (reference sequence). The CDR3 totals 14 residues. CDR3 nucleotides: TGTGCCTGGAGTGTACAAGGGGTTGGAAACACCATATATTTT. Translation gives CAWSVQGVGNTIYF.

J is TRBJ2-7 and V is TRBV4-1; 7 nucleotides match TRBD2. V dropped 1 base and J dropped 1; count of bases not matched to a gene: 7. This CDR3 spans 16 amino acids. Germline CDR1 reads MGHRA; CDR2 reads YSYEKL. The chain's CDR3 is CASSQAEVRGSYEQYF. In DNA form, the CDR3 reads TGCGCCAGCAGCCAAGCCGAGGTGCGGGGGTCCTACGAGCAGTACTTC.

The chain combines TRBV15 with TRBJ1-2, with 10 bases matching TRBD1. CDR3 length: 17 residues. V gave up 4 bases and J gave up 6 bases; unmatched junction bases: 14. The V gene's germline CDR1 is LNHNV and CDR2 YYDKDF (reference sequence). The CDR3 sequence is CATSKTHLVGTGDGYTF. The CDR3 DNA sequence: TGTGCCACCAGCAAAACACACTTGGTTGGGACAGGGGATGGCTACACCTTC.

This clone is a singleton in its sample. The CDR3 bases are TGTGCCAGCACCCCGGGACAGGGGAGGGGCTACACCTTC. Encoded protein: CASTPGQGRGYTF. V and J are TRBV6-6 and TRBJ1-2; 10 bases agree with TRBD1. This CDR3 region has 13 residues. Germline V gene data show CDR1 as MNHNY and CDR2 as SVGAGI (reference sequence). V was clipped by 7 bases and J by 8 bases; unmatched bases: 7.

This clone was observed a handful of times. The chain combines TRBV24-1 with TRBJ2-7, with D perhaps TRBD2 (5 bases). Germline V gene sequence: CDR1 KGHDR, CDR2 SFDVKD. V was pared by 3 bases and J by 7 bases, with 15 bases between. The CDR3 has 14 amino acids. In DNA form, the CDR3 reads TGTGCCACCAGTGATGGAGGACTCCCTAGAGAGCAGTACTTC. Translation gives CATSDGGLPREQYF.

The chain has TRBV5-8 and TRBJ2-3; D unclear. CDR1 SGHTS and CDR2 YDEGEE come from the germline V gene. Trimming pared 5 bases from V and 0 bases from J, leaving 13 bases between. The CDR3 extends over 15 amino acids. The CDR3 sequence is CASSPSQASTDTQYF. The DNA for the CDR3 is TGTGCCAGCAGTCCGAGCCAGGCTAGCACAGATACGCAGTATTTT.

The rearrangement links TRBV24-1 to TRBJ2-1, with D perhaps matching TRBD1 (7 bases). The CDR3 has 18 residues. Germline V gene lookup returns CDR1 KGHDR and CDR2 SFDVKD. Trimming took 2 bases from V and 4 from J, leaving 20 bases between them. CDR3 DNA: TGTGCCACCAGTGATTCACAGGGGTGGGGGGCCCTATACAATGAGCAGTTCTTC. Translated: CATSDSQGWGALYNEQFF.